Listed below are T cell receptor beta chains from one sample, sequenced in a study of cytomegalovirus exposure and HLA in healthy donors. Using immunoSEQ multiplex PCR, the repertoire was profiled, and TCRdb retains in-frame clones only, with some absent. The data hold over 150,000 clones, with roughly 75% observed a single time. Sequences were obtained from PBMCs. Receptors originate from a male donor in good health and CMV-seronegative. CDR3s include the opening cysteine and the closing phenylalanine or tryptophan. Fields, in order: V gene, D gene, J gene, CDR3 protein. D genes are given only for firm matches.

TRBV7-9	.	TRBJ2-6	CASSLLGPSGANVLTF
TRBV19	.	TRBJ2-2	CASQSVSGELFF
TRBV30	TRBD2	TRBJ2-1	CAWRGLAGGDNEQFF
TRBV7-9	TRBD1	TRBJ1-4	CASSLVGQGWEKLFF
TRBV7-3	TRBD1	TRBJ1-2	CASSQGQGDYGYTF
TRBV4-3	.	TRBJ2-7	CASSQDYKTIRNEQYF
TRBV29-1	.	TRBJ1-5	CSVSGTPYQPQHF
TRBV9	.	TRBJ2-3	CASSVGSSSTDTQYF
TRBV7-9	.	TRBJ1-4	CASSQAGAEKLFF
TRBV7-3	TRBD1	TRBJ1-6	CASSLGQGGNSPLHF
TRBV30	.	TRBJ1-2	CAWAGTPNYGYTF
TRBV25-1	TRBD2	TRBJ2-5	CASSASGVETQYF
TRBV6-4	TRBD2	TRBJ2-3	CASSGLAGGPDTQYF
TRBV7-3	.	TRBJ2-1	CASSPTGNEQFF
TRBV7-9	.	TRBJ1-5	CASSLGRGRAGNQPQHF
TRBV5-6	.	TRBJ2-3	CASSLAPSESSDTQYF
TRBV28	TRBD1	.	CASRPSTGTPYEQYF
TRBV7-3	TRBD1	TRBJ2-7	CASSKQGGEQYF
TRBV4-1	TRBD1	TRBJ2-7	CASSQEEGTGETYEQYF
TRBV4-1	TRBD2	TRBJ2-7	CASSQVIGAGGPTYEQYF
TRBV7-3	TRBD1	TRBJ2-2	CASRTDRGLLGAGELFF
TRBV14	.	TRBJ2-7	CASSRTGGYEQYF
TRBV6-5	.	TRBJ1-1	CASSRGVDTEAFF
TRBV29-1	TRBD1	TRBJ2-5	CSVAQGTETQYF
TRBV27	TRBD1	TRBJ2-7	CASRGQGAGSYEQYF
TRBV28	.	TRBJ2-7	CASSSPQVHEQYF